This T cell receptor beta chain was sequenced in a study of chemoradiotherapy in HPV16-positive cancers. Sequencing used immunoSEQ multiplex PCR; TCRdb keeps in-frame clones, though not all of them. The repertoire holds about 67,000 clones, with 88% as singletons. Germline CDR1 MGHDK, CDR2 SYGVNS. The CDR3 loop spans 14 amino acids. With 2 bases removed from V and 4 bases from J, the gap between germline ends came to 9 bases. The chain recombines TRBV25-1 with TRBJ1-3; maybe TRBD1 (5 bases). The source was blood, collected from a patient who underwent chemoradiotherapy. This clonotype originated in a human donor with HPV-associated anogenital cancer. The CDR3 coding sequence is TGTGCCAGCAGTGAAGTAGGGGCGGGAAACACCATATATTTT. This translates into CASSEVGAGNTIYF.